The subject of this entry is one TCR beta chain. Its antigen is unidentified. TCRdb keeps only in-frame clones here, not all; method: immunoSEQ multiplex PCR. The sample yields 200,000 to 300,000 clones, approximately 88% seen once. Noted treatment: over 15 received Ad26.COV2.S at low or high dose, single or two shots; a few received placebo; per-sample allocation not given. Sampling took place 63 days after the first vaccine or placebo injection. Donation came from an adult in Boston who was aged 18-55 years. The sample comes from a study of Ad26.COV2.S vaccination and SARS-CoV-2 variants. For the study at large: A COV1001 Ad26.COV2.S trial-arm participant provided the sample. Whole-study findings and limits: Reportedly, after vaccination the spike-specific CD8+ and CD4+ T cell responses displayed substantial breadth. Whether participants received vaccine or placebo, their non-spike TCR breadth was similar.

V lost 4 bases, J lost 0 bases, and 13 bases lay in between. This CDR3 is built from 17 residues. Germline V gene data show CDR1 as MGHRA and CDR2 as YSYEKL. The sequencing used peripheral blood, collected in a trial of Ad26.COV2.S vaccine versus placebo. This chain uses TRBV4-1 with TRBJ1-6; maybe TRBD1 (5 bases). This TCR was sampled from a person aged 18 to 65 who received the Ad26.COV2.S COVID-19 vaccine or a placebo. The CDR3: CASSRGPENSYNSPLHF. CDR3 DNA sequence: TGCGCCAGCAGCCGGGGACCCGAAAACTCCTATAATTCACCCCTCCACTTT.